This passage covers 32 T cell receptor beta chains from one sample sequenced in a study of early T cells in non-severe SARS-CoV-2 infection. MiXCR was run by TCRdb on the 5' RACE reads, yielding one entry per CDR3 protein. The table shows 85,000 to 95,000 distinct CDR3 sequences, with approximately 15% occurring only once. The sample was whole blood. These receptors came from an adult who was a healthcare worker with PCR-confirmed SARS-CoV-2 infection or an uninfected control (not recorded which).

The chain combines TRBV5-1 with TRBJ1-3; D possibly corresponds to TRBD1 (6 bases). Germline lookup yields CDR1 SGHRS and CDR2 YFSETQ. CDR3 length: 15 amino acids. V was shortened by 4 bases and J by 4 bases, with 15 bases between the two germline ends. CDR3 sequence reads: CASSTFLGQGNTIYF. CDR3 nucleotides: TGCGCCAGCAGCACATTTCTCGGACAGGGAAACACCATATATTTT.

The rearrangement links TRBV15 to TRBJ2-3; 9 nucleotides line up with TRBD1. V dropped 3 bases and J dropped 3; count of bases not matched to a gene: 4. Per germline, CDR1 LNHNV and CDR2 YYDKDF (reference sequence). CDR3 length equals 15 residues. DNA for the CDR3: TGTGCCACCAGCAGTAAAGGACAGGGGACAGATACGCAGTATTTT. Its protein product is CATSSKGQGTDTQYF. Using reference TRBV15 and TRBJ2-3 for the parts outside the CDR3, the full variable domain is DAMVIQNPRYQVTQFGKPVTLSCSQTLNHNVMYWYQQKSSQAPKLLFHYYDKDFNNEADTPDNFQSRRPNTSFCFLDIRSPGLGDTAMYLCATSSKGQGTDTQYFGPGTRLTVL.

The chain employs TRBV12-3 or TRBV12-4 and TRBJ1-5; no clear D gene. Trimming left V 4 bases short and J 7 bases short, with 8 bases between. This CDR3 is built from 12 residues. The DNA of the CDR3 is TGTGCCAGCAGTTCGGGAGGACAGCCCCAGCATTTT. The encoded protein is CASSSGGQPQHF.

The V gene is TRBV7-9, the J gene TRBJ2-7; 10 bases are shared with TRBD2. The CDR3 contains 19 residues. V trimming: 8 bases; J trimming: 4 bases; junction bases outside the gene matches: 23. Per the germline V gene, CDR1 is SEHNR and CDR2 is FQNEAQ (reference sequence). As DNA, the CDR3 is TGTGCCAGCGAATCCGGGACAGTGGTTCTATGGACTAGCGGTTACGAGCAGTACGTC. Its protein product is CASESGTVVLWTSGYEQYV.

This clonotype was counted only a few times. This chain joins TRBV12-5 and TRBJ1-3, with a weak D call TRBD1 (5 bases). The CDR3 totals 16 residues. V lost 0 bases and J 0 bases, leaving 9 bases between the germline ends. The germline V gene encodes CDR1 LGHNT and CDR2 FRNRAP. The CDR3 sequence: CASGLVNTGSGNTIYF. The CDR3 DNA sequence: TGTGCTAGTGGTTTGGTAAACACAGGCTCTGGAAACACCATATATTTT.

This clonotype was seen a handful of times. The gene calls are TRBV19 and TRBJ2-1, with 10 positions matching TRBD1. There are 15 residues in the CDR3. CDR1 and CDR2 (germline): LNHDA, SQIVND (reference sequence). With V trimmed by 4 bases and J by 3 bases, 3 bases remained unmatched. The CDR3 DNA sequence: TGTGCCAGTAGTACGGACAGGGGGAACTACAATGAGCAGTTCTTC. Its translation: CASSTDRGNYNEQFF.

The table lists this clonotype with many counts. This chain joins TRBV7-8 and TRBJ2-7, with 9 bases lining up with TRBD1. The CDR3 spans 13 residues. Trimming removed 5 bases from V and 7 bases from J; junction bases left unmatched: 6. Germline CDR1 SGHVS, CDR2 FQNEAQ. The chain's CDR3 is CASSQGTGLEQYV. CDR3 DNA sequence: TGTGCCAGCAGCCAGGGGACAGGGCTTGAGCAGTACGTC.

This clonotype was counted a few times. The rearrangement uses TRBV5-1 and TRBJ2-3, with a weak D call TRBD1 (6 bases). The CDR3 consists of 14 residues. Trimming removed 4 bases at V and 6 bases at J, with 15 bases between. CDR1 and CDR2 from the germline V gene are SGHRS and YFSETQ. The CDR3 region has the DNA TGCGCCAGCAGCCAGGGACATGGCAAGGATACGCAGTATTTT. Translating gives CASSQGHGKDTQYF.

This clonotype was counted many times. The chain recombines TRBV10-3 with TRBJ1-5, with D maybe TRBD1 (5 bases). Germline CDR1 ENHRY, CDR2 SYGVKD. This CDR3 has 13 residues. V lost 6 bases and J 0 bases, leaving 6 bases between the germline ends. The CDR3 sequence is CAIRDTSNQPQHF. CDR3 sequence (DNA): TGTGCCATCAGGGACACTAGCAATCAGCCCCAGCATTTT.

This clonotype was detected many times. V and J are TRBV27 and TRBJ2-4, with TRBD1 identical over 8 bases. CDR1 MNHEY and CDR2 SMNVEV come from the germline V gene (reference sequence). V lost 2 bases to trimming and J lost 6 bases; unmatched junction nucleotides: 6. The length of the CDR3 is 15 residues. CDR3 loop: CASSLQGADRNIQYF. The CDR3 nucleotides read TGTGCCAGCAGTTTACAGGGGGCCGACCGAAACATTCAGTACTTC.

The chain joins TRBV2 to TRBJ2-3; perhaps D is TRBD1 or TRBD2 (5 bases each). Trimming shortened V by 2 bases and J by 0 bases, and 12 bases separated the two germline ends. The CDR3 covers 16 residues. Germline loops: CDR1 SNHLY, CDR2 FYNNEI. The CDR3 is CASSETGWTSTDTQYF. As DNA, the CDR3 is TGTGCCAGCAGTGAAACAGGATGGACTAGCACAGATACGCAGTATTTT.

This chain joins TRBV6-5 and TRBJ1-6; D uncertain. CDR1 MNHEY and CDR2 SVGAGI come from the germline V gene. The CDR3 is 13 amino acids. V was clipped by 5 bases and J by 16 bases, with 18 bases between them. CDR3 amino acids: CASSISGQRKLHF. The CDR3, as DNA: TGTGCCAGCAGTATAAGCGGGCAACGAAAGCTCCACTTT.

This sequence joins TRBV7-6 and TRBJ1-2; 9 positions match TRBD1. From germline, CDR1 is SGHVS and CDR2 FNYEAQ. Trimming at V came to 5 bases and at J to 4 bases, leaving 2 bases not matched to a gene. The CDR3 consists of 13 residues. CDR3 sequence: CASSQGQGYGYTF. In DNA form, the CDR3 reads TGTGCCAGCAGCCAGGGACAGGGCTATGGCTACACCTTC.

This clonotype turned up a few times. The rearrangement links TRBV6-2 or TRBV6-3 to TRBJ2-1, with D tentatively TRBD1 (7 bases). V lost 2 bases to trimming and J lost 8 bases, with 10 bases between them. Per germline, CDR1 MNHEY and CDR2 SVGEGT. This CDR3 contains 13 residues. This CDR3 is CASSYPGGYEQFF. The CDR3 nucleotides read TGTGCCAGCAGTTACCCAGGGGGGTATGAGCAGTTCTTC.

The J gene is TRBJ2-1, the V gene TRBV6-5; the D gene is possibly TRBD2 (7 bases). The CDR3 length is 14 residues. CDR1 is MNHEY and CDR2 is SVGAGI in the germline V gene. Trimming stripped 0 bases from V and 8 bases from J, with 11 bases between. CDR3 sequence: CASSYSGGAYEQFF. The CDR3 nucleotides read TGTGCCAGCAGTTACTCGGGGGGGGCCTATGAGCAGTTCTTC.

The chain links TRBV12-3 or TRBV12-4 to TRBJ1-2; no clear D. This CDR3 comprises 13 residues. Trimming shortened V by 2 bases and J by 5 bases, and 9 bases separated the two germline ends. CDR3: CASSLFPTYGYTF. In DNA, the CDR3 is TGTGCCAGCAGTTTATTTCCTACATATGGCTACACCTTC.

This clonotype was recorded a few times. V is TRBV6-2 or TRBV6-3 and J is TRBJ1-1; D is undetermined. Germline CDR1 reads MNHEY; CDR2 reads SVGEGT. CDR3 length: 13 amino acids. The V end lost 4 bases, the J end lost 0 bases, and 6 bases lay between the germline ends. The CDR3 region has the DNA TGTGCCAGCAGTTGGGCGTTGAACACTGAAGCTTTCTTT. The encoded protein is CASSWALNTEAFF.

This clonotype was found a few times. A read error may produce the germline difference seen at one junction end. This chain uses TRBV12-3 or TRBV12-4 with TRBJ2-2; 8 bases match TRBD2. The CDR3 consists of 18 residues. The chain's CDR3 is CASSPRAQRGPKTGELFF. As DNA, the CDR3 is TGTGCCAGCAGTCCCCGTGCGCAGCGGGGGCCGAAGACCGGGGAGCTGTTTTTT.

The rearrangement joins TRBV11-2 to TRBJ2-5; perhaps D is TRBD1 or TRBD2 (5 bases each). This CDR3 region has 15 residues. The germline CDR1 and CDR2 sequences are SGHAT and FQNNGV. Trimming left V 5 bases short and J 5 bases short, with 18 bases between. The CDR3 sequence: CASSLGPLGTETQYF. CDR3 coding DNA: TGTGCCAGCAGCCTGGGACCGCTGGGCACGGAGACCCAGTACTTC.

This clonotype was seen at least ten times. V gene TRBV7-3 combines with J gene TRBJ2-1, with 11 bases lining up with TRBD2. Trimming at V came to 1 base and at J to 8 bases, leaving 4 bases not matched to a gene. CDR1 and CDR2 (germline): SGHTA, FQGTGA. The CDR3 is 15 residues long. CDR3 residues: CASSLILAGVDEQFF. The CDR3 region has the DNA TGTGCCAGCAGCTTAATACTAGCGGGGGTCGATGAGCAGTTCTTC.

V usage is TRBV27 and J usage is TRBJ1-1; 12 positions agree with TRBD1. Looked up from germline, CDR1 is MNHEY and CDR2 is SMNVEV (reference sequence). V was pared by 5 bases and J by 7 bases, with 5 bases of the junction left unmatched. The CDR3 runs to 14 residues. DNA of the CDR3: TGTGCCAGCAGTCGGGACAGGGGGCCGGGTGAAGCTTTCTTT. It codes for CASSRDRGPGEAFF.

There are a few counts of this clonotype. The genes are TRBV20-1 and TRBJ2-3, with D uncertain. The CDR3 sequence is 11 residues long. Per germline, CDR1 DFQATT and CDR2 SNEGSKA (reference sequence). Deletions cut 2 bases from V and 4 bases from J, with 4 bases between. The CDR3 sequence is CSARQADTQYF. The DNA for the CDR3 is TGCAGTGCTAGACAGGCAGATACGCAGTATTTT.

There are a few counts of this clonotype. J is TRBJ1-2 and V is TRBV7-2; a weak D match, TRBD1 (6 bases). Germline V gene data show CDR1 as SGHTA and CDR2 as FQGNSA. The V end lost 4 bases, the J end lost 4 bases, and 13 bases lay between the germline ends. The CDR3 totals 14 residues. CDR3 coding DNA: TGTGCCAGCAGCTCATACAGGGCTGGCTATGGCTACACCTTC. Its protein is CASSSYRAGYGYTF.

The chain combines TRBV6-1 with TRBJ1-5; no firm D call. Germline V gives CDR1 MNHNS, CDR2 SASEGT. Trimming removed 4 bases at V and 3 bases at J, with 10 bases between. The length of the CDR3 is 14 residues. The CDR3 DNA reads as TGTGCCAGCAGTGCGGACCGTTACAATCAGCCCCAGCATTTT. This translates into CASSADRYNQPQHF.

In its sample, this clonotype was seen a few times. Germline and junction disagree at one end, which may indicate a read error. The V gene is TRBV3-1, the J gene TRBJ1-5; D gene unclear. The CDR3 totals 14 residues. Germline-derived CDR1 and CDR2 are LGHDT and YNNKEL (reference sequence). The DNA for the CDR3 is TGTGCCAGCAGCCCGGACGGCCGCAATCATCCCCAGCATTTT. This gives the protein CASSPDGRNHPQHF.

J is TRBJ2-1 and V is TRBV18, with 11 bases aligning to TRBD2. Trimming took 4 bases from V and 0 from J; bases not matched to a gene: 14. In germline, CDR1 is KGHSH, CDR2 LQKENI. This CDR3 contains 20 residues. The CDR3 is CASSQRPMTSGESSYNEQFF. In nucleotides, the CDR3 is TGTGCCAGCTCACAGAGACCAATGACTAGCGGGGAAAGCTCCTACAATGAGCAGTTCTTC.

Ten or more counts support this clonotype. V and J are TRBV3-1 and TRBJ2-2; TRBD1 matches at 9 bases. Germline values: CDR1 LGHDT, CDR2 YNNKEL (reference sequence). The length of the CDR3 is 20 residues. V trimming: 0 bases; J trimming: 6 bases; junction bases outside the gene matches: 17. Here the CDR3 reads CASSQEGYPGTGNSPGELFF. As DNA, the CDR3 is TGTGCCAGCAGCCAAGAAGGCTACCCCGGGACAGGGAATTCCCCCGGGGAGCTGTTTTTT.

This clonotype has just a few counts. V usage is TRBV13 and J usage is TRBJ2-1; TRBD2 agrees at 12 bases. From germline, CDR1 is PRHDT and CDR2 FYEKMQ (reference sequence). V shed 3 bases and J 8 bases; nucleotides not matched to a gene: 5. The CDR3 sequence is 15 residues long. This CDR3 reads CASSLASGGADEQFF. DNA of the CDR3: TGTGCCAGCAGCTTGGCTAGCGGGGGGGCAGATGAGCAGTTCTTC.

The rearrangement uses TRBV5-6 and TRBJ1-6; 7 nucleotides align to TRBD1. Germline V lookup: CDR1 SGHDT, CDR2 YYEEEE. This CDR3 has 15 residues. V gave up 7 bases and J gave up 4 bases; unmatched junction bases: 8. DNA of the CDR3: TGTGCCAGCCAAAAACGGGACAGATATAATTCACCCCTCCACTTT. Protein product: CASQKRDRYNSPLHF.

A few counts support this clonotype. The V and J genes are TRBV7-3 and TRBJ2-1; 7 nucleotides agree with TRBD2. V was clipped by 1 base and J by 3 bases; unmatched bases: 3. The length of the CDR3 is 15 residues. From germline, CDR1 is SGHTA and CDR2 FQGTGA. The CDR3 DNA sequence: TGTGCCAGCAGCTTAAGGCTAGCGGACTACAATGAGCAGTTCTTC. Its protein product is CASSLRLADYNEQFF. The variable domain in full, completed from reference TRBV7-3 and TRBJ2-1, reads GAGVSQTPSNKVTEKGKYVELRCDPISGHTALYWYRQSLGQGPEFLIYFQGTGAADDSGLPNDRFFAVRPEGSVSTLKIQRTERGDSAVYLCASSLRLADYNEQFFGPGTRLTVL.

This clonotype came up a few times. The chain recombines TRBV6-1 with TRBJ2-7; D remains ambiguous. The CDR3 has 14 amino acids. V lost 7 bases, J lost 2 bases, and 15 bases lay in between. Germline loops: CDR1 MNHNS, CDR2 SASEGT. The CDR3 nucleotides read TGTGCCAGCATCCGGTATAGGCCCGCCTACGAGCAGTACGTC. Translation: CASIRYRPAYEQYV.

The V call is TRBV20-1, the J call TRBJ1-3; possible D gene TRBD1, 6 bases. V was pared by 6 bases and J by 11 bases, with 20 bases between. The germline CDR1 and CDR2 sequences are DFQATT and SNEGSKA (reference sequence). This CDR3 comprises 13 residues. The CDR3 nucleotides read TGCAGTGCCATGACAGGACATACCGAGTCCATATATTTT. It encodes CSAMTGHTESIYF.